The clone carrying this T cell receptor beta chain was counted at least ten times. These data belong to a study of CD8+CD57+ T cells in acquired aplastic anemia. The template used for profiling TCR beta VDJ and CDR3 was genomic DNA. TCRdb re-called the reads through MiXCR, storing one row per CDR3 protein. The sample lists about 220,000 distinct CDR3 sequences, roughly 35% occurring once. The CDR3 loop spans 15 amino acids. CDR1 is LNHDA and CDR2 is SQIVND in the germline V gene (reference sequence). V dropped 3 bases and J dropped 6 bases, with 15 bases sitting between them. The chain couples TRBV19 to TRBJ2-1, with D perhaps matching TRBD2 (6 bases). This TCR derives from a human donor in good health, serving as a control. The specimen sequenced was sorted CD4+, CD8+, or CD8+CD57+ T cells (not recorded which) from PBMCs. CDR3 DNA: TGTGCCAGTAGTATGTTCGGGGGTGTTGGCAATGAGCAGTTCTTC. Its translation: CASSMFGGVGNEQFF.